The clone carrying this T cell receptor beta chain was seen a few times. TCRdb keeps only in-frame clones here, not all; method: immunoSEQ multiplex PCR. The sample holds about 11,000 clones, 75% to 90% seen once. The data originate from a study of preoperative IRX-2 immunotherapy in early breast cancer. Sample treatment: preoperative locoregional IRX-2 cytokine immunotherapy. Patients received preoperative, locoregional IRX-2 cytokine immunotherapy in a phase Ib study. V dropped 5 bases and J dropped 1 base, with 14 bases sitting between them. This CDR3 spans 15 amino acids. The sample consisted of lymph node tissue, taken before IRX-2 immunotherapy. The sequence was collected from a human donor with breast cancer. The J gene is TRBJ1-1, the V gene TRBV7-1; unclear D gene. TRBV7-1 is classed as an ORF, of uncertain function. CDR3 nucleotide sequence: TGTGCCAGCAGCAAAAGGCGGGCAGGGAACACTGAAGCTTTCTTT. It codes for CASSKRRAGNTEAFF.